This entry lists 32 T cell receptor beta chains sequenced from one sample in a study of PD-1 blockade in classical Hodgkin lymphoma. Clones were sequenced by immunoSEQ multiplex PCR, and TCRdb holds only the in-frame ones, with some missing. The sample yields 20,000 to 30,000 clones, approximately 80% seen once. Every one of the patients relapsed after autologous stem cell transplantation (brentuximab vedotin exposure was variable). The starting material was peripheral blood mononuclear cells (PBMCs), obtained before the second cycle of nivolumab. All receptors derive from a human donor with classical Hodgkin lymphoma.

CDR3 DNA sequence: TGTGCCAGCAGCCCGGGTCCCACAGATACGCAGTATTTT. It is translated as CASSPGPTDTQYF. The V and J genes are TRBV7-9 and TRBJ2-3; D not resolved. The length of the CDR3 is 13 residues. The V end lost 5 bases, the J end lost 2 bases, and 8 bases lay between the germline ends. Germline V gene lookup returns CDR1 SEHNR and CDR2 FQNEAQ (reference sequence).

This chain uses TRBV7-2 with TRBJ2-7; unclear D gene. V dropped 5 bases and J dropped 3 bases, with 5 bases sitting between them. CDR1 and CDR2 from the germline V gene are SGHTA and FQGNSA. The CDR3 sequence is 11 residues long. The CDR3, as DNA: TGTGCCAGCAGCACTTACTACGAGCAGTACTTC. It is translated as CASSTYYEQYF.

The chain joins TRBV18 to TRBJ2-5; D might be TRBD1 (5 bases). The CDR3 contains 15 residues. Germline loops: CDR1 KGHSH, CDR2 LQKENI. Trimming stripped 0 bases from V and 2 bases from J, with 10 bases between. CDR3 protein: CASSPPMTVQETQYF. CDR3 sequence (DNA): TGTGCCAGCTCACCACCCATGACAGTTCAAGAGACCCAGTACTTC.

The chain carries TRBV6-5 and TRBJ2-2; TRBD1 is a possible D gene (6 bases). CDR1 and CDR2 from the germline V gene are MNHEY and SVGAGI. This CDR3 is built from 16 residues. V lost 0 bases to trimming and J lost 5 bases, with 13 bases between them. The CDR3 coding sequence is TGTGCCAGCAGTTACTCAGGGGGAGAGACTACCGGGGAGCTGTTTTTT. Its translation: CASSYSGGETTGELFF.

The chain joins TRBV10-1 to TRBJ2-2; 12 bases map to TRBD2. Germline V gene data show CDR1 as WNHNN and CDR2 as SYGVQD (reference sequence). Trimming removed 9 bases from V and 6 bases from J; junction bases left unmatched: 5. This CDR3 is 14 amino acids long. CDR3 nucleotides: TGCGCCAGGGGACTAGCGGGTTCCCCCGGGGAGCTGTTTTTT. It is translated as CARGLAGSPGELFF.

This sequence joins TRBV28 and TRBJ2-5; TRBD1 is a possible D gene (6 bases). V was trimmed by 3 bases and J by 5 bases, leaving 13 bases between them. Germline CDR1 MDHEN, CDR2 SYDVKM. The CDR3 is 14 residues long. CDR3 in amino acids: CASSLPGQLETQYF. Written as DNA, the CDR3 is TGTGCCAGCAGTTTGCCCGGACAGCTCGAGACCCAGTACTTC. Together with reference TRBV28 and TRBJ2-5, the CDR3 gives the full variable domain: DVKVTQSSRYLVKRTGEKVFLECVQDMDHENMFWYRQDPGLGLRLIYFSYDVKMKEKGDIPEGYSVSREKKERFSLILESASTNQTSMYLCASSLPGQLETQYFGPGTRLLVL.

This chain links TRBV7-9 with TRBJ2-1, with a weak D call TRBD1 (6 bases). Germline loops: CDR1 SEHNR, CDR2 FQNEAQ (reference sequence). This CDR3 is built from 13 residues. V was trimmed by 5 bases and J by 2 bases, leaving 7 bases between them. CDR3 in amino acids: CASSEGAYNEQFF. For the CDR3, the DNA is TGTGCCAGCAGCGAGGGGGCCTACAATGAGCAGTTCTTC. The full variable domain, its missing parts supplied by reference TRBV7-9 and TRBJ2-1, is DTGVSQNPRHKITKRGQNVTFRCDPISEHNRLYWYRQTLGQGPEFLTYFQNEAQLEKSRLLSDRFSAERPKGSFSTLEIQRTEQGDSAMYLCASSEGAYNEQFFGPGTRLTVL.

The J gene is TRBJ2-7, the V gene TRBV4-3; D gene unclear. Deletions cut 4 bases from V and 1 base from J, with 14 bases between. The CDR3 is 15 amino acids. Germline CDR1 LGHNA, CDR2 YSLEER. The CDR3 sequence: CASSLYTAGSYEQYF. The CDR3 DNA reads TGCGCCAGCAGCCTATACACTGCCGGATCCTACGAGCAGTACTTC.

The rearrangement uses TRBV19 and TRBJ1-3; a weak D match, TRBD1 (6 bases). In germline, CDR1 is LNHDA, CDR2 SQIVND (reference sequence). This CDR3 is built from 14 residues. The V gene lost 10 bases and the J gene lost 3 bases, with 16 bases spanning the gap. DNA of the CDR3: TGTGCCACCTCCCGCCAGGGGCTTGGAAACACCATATATTTT. It encodes CATSRQGLGNTIYF.

The chain uses TRBV6-1 and TRBJ1-2; no definite D call. Trimming removed 6 bases at V and 0 bases at J, with 14 bases between. Germline V CDR1 and CDR2: MNHNS, SASEGT. This CDR3 has 15 amino acids. The CDR3 is CASSRGVDANYGYTF. CDR3 in DNA: TGTGCCAGCAGCCGCGGAGTAGACGCTAACTATGGCTACACCTTC.

The CDR3 is CASSGTSGRPTYEQYF. CDR3 nucleotides: TGTGCCAGCAGTGGGACTAGCGGGAGGCCGACCTACGAGCAGTACTTC. The chain employs TRBV2 and TRBJ2-7, with 14 bases that match TRBD2. V lost 4 bases and J lost 2; bases outside the gene matches: 4. CDR3 length: 16 residues. CDR1 is SNHLY and CDR2 is FYNNEI in the germline V gene.

The rearrangement joins TRBV28 to TRBJ1-2; no clear D. The V end was cut by 5 bases, the J end by 2 bases, with 9 bases between. The CDR3 covers 13 residues. The germline V gene encodes CDR1 MDHEN and CDR2 SYDVKM. CDR3: CASSAANNYGYTF. CDR3 sequence (DNA): TGTGCCAGCAGTGCGGCCAACAACTATGGCTACACCTTC.

The J gene is TRBJ1-4, the V gene TRBV21-1. TRBV21-1 is classified as a pseudogene. The CDR3 totals 16 residues. The CDR3 DNA follows: TGTGCCAGCAGCAAAGGGGGGGGTGCAACTAATGAAAAACTGTTTTTT. Translated, it gives CASSKGGGATNEKLFF.

J is TRBJ1-4 and V is TRBV7-2; D not certain. Trimming cost V 6 bases and J 6 bases, with 11 bases left between them. In germline, CDR1 is SGHTA, CDR2 FQGNSA. The CDR3 has 13 residues. The CDR3 region has the DNA TGTGCCAGCAGTGTGGCGCGTGATGAAAAACTGTTTTTT. Protein: CASSVARDEKLFF.

This clone appeared once. This chain links TRBV27 with TRBJ1-4; no clear D gene. This CDR3 comprises 14 residues. From germline, CDR1 is MNHEY and CDR2 SMNVEV (reference sequence). V dropped 1 base and J dropped 8 bases, with 11 bases sitting between them. Here the CDR3 reads CASSLWAGSEKLFF. The CDR3, as DNA: TGTGCCAGCAGTTTATGGGCAGGATCGGAAAAACTGTTTTTT.

This chain connects TRBV19 to TRBJ2-2; 14 bases match TRBD2. The CDR3 is 18 residues long. V trimming: 3 bases; J trimming: 4 bases; junction bases outside the gene matches: 7. The germline CDR1 and CDR2 sequences are LNHDA and SQIVND (reference sequence). The CDR3 region is CASSIRRGTSGSTGELFF. The CDR3 DNA sequence: TGTGCCAGTAGTATTCGGAGAGGGACTAGCGGGAGCACCGGGGAGCTGTTTTTT.

This clone showed up just once. The chain combines TRBV11-1 with TRBJ2-3; no clear D. The length of the CDR3 is 16 residues. The V and J ends lost 5 bases and 1 base respectively, with 16 bases between them. CDR1 is SGHAT and CDR2 is FQDESV in the germline V gene (reference sequence). CDR3 in DNA: TGTGCCAGCAGCGAGTACGGGCGACCTGGCACAGATACGCAGTATTTT. As protein: CASSEYGRPGTDTQYF.

The chain carries TRBV11-2 and TRBJ1-5; D gene uncertain. Germline V gives CDR1 SGHAT, CDR2 FQNNGV. The CDR3 totals 13 residues. The germline V and J ends were trimmed by 3 bases and 4 bases, with 7 bases remaining between them. This chain's CDR3 is CASSLSDNQPQHF. CDR3 nucleotides: TGTGCCAGCAGCTTGTCTGATAATCAGCCCCAGCATTTT.

V and J are TRBV27 and TRBJ2-1; TRBD2 agrees at 9 bases. The CDR3 contains 14 residues. CDR1 MNHEY and CDR2 SMNVEV come from the germline V gene (reference sequence). The V and J ends lost 6 bases and 1 base, in that order; junction bases with no gene match: 1. The CDR3 sequence: CASSLAGSYNEQFF. Written as DNA, the CDR3 is TGTGCCAGCAGCCTAGCGGGGTCCTACAATGAGCAGTTCTTC.

The J gene is TRBJ2-7, the V gene TRBV5-4; D possibly uses TRBD1 or TRBD2 (5 bases each). Per the germline V gene, CDR1 is SGHNT and CDR2 is YYREEE (reference sequence). The CDR3 runs 13 residues. Deletions cut 3 bases from V and 1 base from J, with 8 bases between. CDR3 nucleotide sequence: TGTGCCAGCAGCTGGGACCTTTCCTACGAGCAGTACTTC. This codes for CASSWDLSYEQYF.

The rearrangement links TRBV5-4 to TRBJ1-2; D is ambiguous. Germline loops: CDR1 SGHNT, CDR2 YYREEE (reference sequence). The CDR3 sequence is 13 residues long. V was shortened by 4 bases and J by 2 bases, with 9 bases between the two germline ends. The CDR3 reads CASSPQLNYGYTF. The CDR3 DNA is TGTGCCAGCAGCCCACAATTAAACTATGGCTACACCTTC.

The chain joins TRBV7-8 to TRBJ2-3; 13 bases agree with TRBD2. This CDR3 has 16 residues. The trim removed 4 bases at V and 4 bases at J, leaving 5 bases unmatched. The germline V gene has CDR1 SGHVS and CDR2 FQNEAQ. The CDR3 DNA is TGTGCCAGCAGCTCCCCGACTAGCGGGAGGCCAGATACGCAGTATTTT. Its translation is CASSSPTSGRPDTQYF.

This chain links TRBV19 with TRBJ2-2; 12 positions match TRBD1. The V segment lost 3 bases and the J segment 6 bases; nucleotides outside the gene matches: 2. Germline lookup yields CDR1 LNHDA and CDR2 SQIVND (reference sequence). This CDR3 spans 15 amino acids. CDR3 DNA: TGTGCCAGTAGTATGGGACAGGGGGCTTCCGGGGAGCTGTTTTTT. This gives the protein CASSMGQGASGELFF. Combining the CDR3 with reference TRBV19 and TRBJ2-2 gives the whole variable domain DGGITQSPKYLFRKEGQNVTLSCEQNLNHDAMYWYRQDPGQGLRLIYYSQIVNDFQKGDIAEGYSVSREKKESFPLTVTSAQKNPTAFYLCASSMGQGASGELFFGEGSRLTVL.

V usage is TRBV21-1 and J usage is TRBJ2-3; TRBD1, as called in the table, went unchecked against the DNA. TRBV21-1 is flagged as a pseudogene. CDR3 size: 18 residues. The CDR3: CASSKAGQGAENTDTQYF. The CDR3 bases are TGTGCCAGCAGCAAAGCAGGTCAGGGGGCTGAGAACACAGATACGCAGTATTTT.

The chain recombines TRBV30 with TRBJ1-4, with D possibly matching TRBD1 (6 bases). V lost 0 bases and J lost 4, with 15 bases in between. The germline CDR1 and CDR2 sequences are GTSNPN and SVGIG (reference sequence). The length of the CDR3 is 16 residues. The CDR3 protein is CAWSVRGGGLNEKLFF. Written as DNA, the CDR3 is TGTGCCTGGAGTGTACGAGGGGGAGGGCTTAATGAAAAACTGTTTTTT.

Notes on this clone: Distinct nucleotide sequences in the sample also encode this CDR3. The chain carries TRBV6-5 and TRBJ2-1; D is undetermined. V was shortened by 0 bases and J by 2 bases, with 2 bases between the two germline ends. The CDR3 runs 13 residues. Germline CDR1 is MNHEY and CDR2 is SVGAGI. The CDR3 nucleotides read TGTGCCAGCAGTTACTCCCCCTACAATGAGCAGTTCTTC. Its protein product is CASSYSPYNEQFF.

The CDR3 DNA reads as TGTGCCAGCAGCTTAACTGGAAACACCATATATTTT. It translates to CASSLTGNTIYF. The chain uses TRBV7-9 and TRBJ1-3; D gene ambiguous. Trimming left V 2 bases short and J 2 bases short, with 1 base between. The CDR3 is 12 amino acids. The V gene's germline CDR1 is SEHNR and CDR2 FQNEAQ (reference sequence).

The V and J genes are TRBV14 and TRBJ2-2; D may match TRBD1 or TRBD2 (6 bases each). Germline V CDR1 and CDR2: SGHDN, FVKESK. The V end lost 1 base, the J end lost 6 bases, and 12 bases lay between the germline ends. The CDR3 is 15 amino acids. CDR3 region: CASSQAGGQAGELFF. In nucleotides, the CDR3 is TGTGCCAGCAGCCAAGCTGGGGGGCAGGCCGGGGAGCTGTTTTTT. Drawing the rest from reference TRBV14 and TRBJ2-2, the complete variable domain is EAGVTQFPSHSVIEKGQTVTLRCDPISGHDNLYWYRRVMGKEIKFLLHFVKESKQDESGMPNNRFLAERTGGTYSTLKVQPAELEDSGVYFCASSQAGGQAGELFFGEGSRLTVL.

Sample share makes this clone medium-sized. This chain links TRBV30 with TRBJ1-1; D remains ambiguous. CDR1 and CDR2 from the germline V gene are GTSNPN and SVGIG (reference sequence). The CDR3 runs 10 residues. V was trimmed by 0 bases and J by 13 bases, leaving 9 bases between them. CDR3 sequence: CAWSVWFVFF. CDR3 nucleotides: TGTGCCTGGAGTGTATGGTTTGTTTTCTTT.

The rearrangement uses TRBV10-3 and TRBJ1-1, with D perhaps matching TRBD1 (5 bases). Germline CDR1 reads ENHRY; CDR2 reads SYGVKD. The CDR3 is made up of 15 amino acids. The germline V and J ends were trimmed by 1 base and 1 base, with 10 bases remaining between them. DNA for the CDR3: TGTGCCATCAGTGAGTGGGGCGGGAGGAACACTGAAGCTTTCTTT. This gives the protein CAISEWGGRNTEAFF.

The chain has TRBV27 and TRBJ2-7; 7 bases are shared with TRBD2. J lost 2 bases, V lost 0 bases, and 10 bases had no gene match. Germline CDR1 is MNHEY and CDR2 is SMNVEV (reference sequence). CDR3 length: 17 amino acids. CDR3 residues: CASSLSPLAAEAYEQYF. DNA of the CDR3: TGTGCCAGCAGTTTATCCCCTCTAGCGGCGGAAGCCTACGAGCAGTACTTC.

J is TRBJ2-2 and V is TRBV7-3, with 7 positions matching TRBD2. The CDR3 length is 14 residues. J gave up 2 bases and V 3 bases, and 0 bases lay outside the gene matches. The V gene's germline CDR1 is SGHTA and CDR2 FQGTGA. CDR3 DNA sequence: TGTGCCAGCAGCTTGGGACTAAACACCGGGGAGCTGTTTTTT. This gives the protein CASSLGLNTGELFF.